These 19 T cell receptor beta chains share one sample of origin, sequenced in a study of STAT3 mutations in large granular lymphocyte leukemia. Findings of the study overall: Every T-cell large granular lymphocyte leukemia patient had at least one immunodominant TCR beta clonotype.

Their recognized antigens are unknown. Some clones are missing from TCRdb's copy, which holds only in-frame ones; the method was immunoSEQ multiplex PCR. The top ten clones hold about 13% of a sample with around 29,000 clones, around 86% of them seen once. Source material: peripheral blood mononuclear cells. All receptors derive from a man aged 55 to 70 with T-cell large granular lymphocyte leukemia. Some clones in this sample may be carry-over from other donors' samples.

The rearrangement links TRBV20-1 to TRBJ1-1; D remains unclear. Trimming cost V 5 bases and J 1 base, with 5 bases left between them. The CDR3 totals 11 residues. In germline, CDR1 is DFQATT, CDR2 SNEGSKA (reference sequence). The CDR3: CSARPNTEAFF. The CDR3 coding sequence is TGCAGTGCTCGGCCGAACACTGAAGCTTTCTTT.

V gene TRBV30 combines with J gene TRBJ2-7; D is unclear. The V gene's germline CDR1 is GTSNPN and CDR2 SVGIG (reference sequence). This CDR3 has 15 residues. V was shortened by 0 bases and J by 4 bases, with 16 bases between the two germline ends. The CDR3 sequence: CAWSVGRLGKYEQYF. For the CDR3, the DNA is TGTGCCTGGAGTGTCGGGCGGCTCGGAAAGTACGAGCAGTACTTC. Looking up the rest from reference TRBV30 and TRBJ2-7 gives the full variable domain: SQTIHQWPATLVQPVGSPLSLECTVEGTSNPNLYWYRQAAGRGLQLLFYSVGIGQISSEVPQNLSASRPQDRQFILSSKKLLLSDSGFYLCAWSVGRLGKYEQYFGPGTRLTVT.

CDR3 region: CASSLAGGSSGNTIYF. The CDR3 DNA reads as TGCGCCAGCAGCTTGGCAGGGGGTAGCTCTGGAAACACCATATATTTT. The V gene is TRBV5-1, the J gene TRBJ1-3; 7 bases are a match to TRBD1. Germline CDR1 SGHRS, CDR2 YFSETQ. Losses at the gene ends were 0 bases for V and 0 bases for J; bases not matched to a gene: 3. The CDR3 sequence is 16 residues long. Full variable domain (remainder filled in from reference TRBV5-1 and TRBJ1-3): KAGVTQTPRYLIKTRGQQVTLSCSPISGHRSVSWYQQTPGQGLQFLFEYFSETQRNKGNFPGRFSGRQFSNSRSEMNVSTLELGDSALYLCASSLAGGSSGNTIYFGEGSWLTVV.

This sequence joins TRBV11-3 and TRBJ2-1; 15 nucleotides match TRBD2. Trimming took 5 bases from V and 9 from J; bases not matched to a gene: 5. The CDR3 contains 15 residues. Germline V gene sequence: CDR1 SGHNT, CDR2 YENEEA. In nucleotides, the CDR3 is TGTGCCAGCAGCGCCCGGACTAGCGGGGGGGGTGAGCAGTTCTTC. This sequence encodes CASSARTSGGGEQFF.

This rearrangement joins TRBV28 to TRBJ1-5, with a tentative D call TRBD1 (5 bases). This CDR3 comprises 13 residues. Germline CDR1 MDHEN, CDR2 SYDVKM. V lost 3 bases to trimming and J lost 7 bases, with 10 bases between them. The CDR3 here is CASSLGGVQPQHF. CDR3 in DNA: TGTGCCAGCAGTTTGGGGGGAGTGCAGCCCCAGCATTTT.

The rearrangement uses TRBV5-1 and TRBJ1-2; no clear D. Trimming left V 4 bases short and J 3 bases short, with 10 bases between. Germline V gene sequence: CDR1 SGHRS, CDR2 YFSETQ. This CDR3 region has 13 residues. CDR3 nucleotides: TGCGCCAGCAGCCCCGATCCGTACTATGGCTACACCTTC. It yields the protein CASSPDPYYGYTF. The full variable domain, rest sourced from reference TRBV5-1 and TRBJ1-2, is KAGVTQTPRYLIKTRGQQVTLSCSPISGHRSVSWYQQTPGQGLQFLFEYFSETQRNKGNFPGRFSGRQFSNSRSEMNVSTLELGDSALYLCASSPDPYYGYTFGSGTRLTVV.

The rearrangement links TRBV11-3 to TRBJ2-6; 10 nucleotides line up with TRBD1. Losses at the gene ends were 1 base for V and 6 bases for J; bases not matched to a gene: 3. The germline V gene encodes CDR1 SGHNT and CDR2 YENEEA. CDR3 size: 16 residues. Here the CDR3 reads CASSLGTGGLANVLTF. The CDR3 region has the DNA TGTGCCAGCAGCTTAGGGACAGGGGGACTGGCCAACGTCCTGACTTTC. The full variable domain, completed using reference TRBV11-3 and TRBJ2-6, is EAGVVQSPRYKIIEKKQPVAFWCNPISGHNTLYWYLQNLGQGPELLIRYENEEAVDDSQLPKDRFSAERLKGVDSTLKIQPAELGDSAVYLCASSLGTGGLANVLTFGAGSRLTVL.

V is TRBV5-1 and J is TRBJ2-3; the D is unclear. Trimming removed 2 bases at V and 0 bases at J, with 13 bases between. The CDR3 is 16 amino acids. CDR1 and CDR2 from the germline V gene are SGHRS and YFSETQ. DNA of the CDR3: TGCGCCAGCAGCTTTGGTCTTCAGAGAAGCACAGATACGCAGTATTTT. It codes for CASSFGLQRSTDTQYF. The complete variable domain, with remaining parts taken from reference TRBV5-1 and TRBJ2-3, reads KAGVTQTPRYLIKTRGQQVTLSCSPISGHRSVSWYQQTPGQGLQFLFEYFSETQRNKGNFPGRFSGRQFSNSRSEMNVSTLELGDSALYLCASSFGLQRSTDTQYFGPGTRLTVL.

The chain uses TRBV30 and TRBJ1-2, with TRBD1 as a possible D gene (5 bases). This CDR3 contains 13 residues. Looked up from germline, CDR1 is GTSNPN and CDR2 is SVGIG (reference sequence). The V end was cut by 4 bases, the J end by 8 bases, with 17 bases between. CDR3 amino acids: CAWTSGVVGGYTF. In DNA, the CDR3 is TGTGCCTGGACTTCGGGGGTTGTGGGGGGCTACACCTTC.

This chain connects TRBV5-1 to TRBJ2-5; the match to TRBD2 covers 9 bases. CDR1 is SGHRS and CDR2 is YFSETQ in the germline V gene. After removal of 0 bases from V and 5 bases from J, the junction contained 5 bases not matched to a gene. CDR3 length equals 15 residues. The CDR3 DNA follows: TGCGCCAGCAGCTTGGGAGCGGGAGGCGGGGAGACCCAGTACTTC. This translates into CASSLGAGGGETQYF.

This chain uses TRBV11-2 with TRBJ1-5; TRBD1 matches at 12 bases. The length of the CDR3 is 13 residues. Germline trimming cut 6 bases from V and 16 bases from J; bases unmatched to any gene: 10. Germline CDR1 is SGHAT and CDR2 is FQNNGV. Here the CDR3 DNA reads TGTGCCAGCAGGGGGGACAGGGGGCGAGAGCAACATTTT. This codes for CASRGDRGREQHF.

V is TRBV7-8 and J is TRBJ1-1; tentatively, D is TRBD1 (6 bases). Germline CDR1 is SGHVS and CDR2 is FQNEAQ. This CDR3 is 14 amino acids long. V gave up 3 bases and J gave up 4 bases, with 12 bases separating them. This CDR3 reads CASSLNREVTEAFF. The CDR3 nucleotides read TGTGCCAGCAGCTTGAACAGGGAGGTCACTGAAGCTTTCTTT.

This chain joins TRBV9 and TRBJ1-2; D might be TRBD1 (6 bases). Germline CDR1 reads SGDLS; CDR2 reads YYNGEE. V was shortened by 4 bases and J by 4 bases, with 11 bases between the two germline ends. The CDR3 totals 13 residues. The CDR3 loop is CASSPMTGYGYTF. DNA of the CDR3: TGTGCCAGCAGCCCGATGACAGGCTATGGCTACACCTTC.

The chain's CDR3 is CASSWGTLENEQFF. The CDR3 DNA reads as TGTGCCAGCAGCTGGGGGACCCTCGAAAATGAGCAGTTCTTC. The rearrangement links TRBV5-8 to TRBJ2-1; D possibly uses TRBD1 or TRBD2 (5 bases each). The CDR3 runs 14 residues. Trimming removed 3 bases from V and 7 bases from J, with 14 bases in between. The germline gives CDR1 SGHTS, CDR2 YDEGEE.

Points on this clone: Other DNA variants within this sample encode the same CDR3. This chain links TRBV27 with TRBJ2-7; TRBD2 matches at 8 bases. Germline CDR1 MNHEY, CDR2 SMNVEV (reference sequence). CDR3 length equals 15 residues. Trimming at V came to 2 bases and at J to 4 bases, leaving 7 bases not matched to a gene. The CDR3 protein is CASSLKGLGTYEQYF. The DNA of the CDR3 is TGTGCCAGCAGTTTAAAGGGACTAGGGACTTACGAGCAGTACTTC.

V usage is TRBV6-5 and J usage is TRBJ2-1; the D gene could be TRBD1 or TRBD2 (5 bases each). Germline V gene sequence: CDR1 MNHEY, CDR2 SVGAGI. The CDR3 sequence is 12 residues long. The V and J ends lost 6 bases and 11 bases respectively, with 14 bases between them. The CDR3 sequence: CASRSGLHQQFF. For the CDR3, the DNA is TGTGCCAGCAGGTCGGGGCTCCATCAGCAGTTCTTC.

The chain recombines TRBV5-1 with TRBJ2-7, with TRBD2 as a possible D gene (6 bases). Germline assignment: CDR1 SGHRS and CDR2 YFSETQ. The V gene lost 0 bases and the J gene lost 1 base, with 11 bases spanning the gap. The CDR3 is made up of 15 amino acids. This CDR3 is CASSLDSGGSYEQYF. The DNA of the CDR3 is TGCGCCAGCAGCTTGGACTCTGGGGGGTCCTACGAGCAGTACTTC.

The CDR3 loop reads CSVAGQFHSYNEQFF. In DNA form, the CDR3 reads TGCAGCGTAGCAGGACAGTTTCACTCCTACAATGAGCAGTTCTTC. The V and J genes are TRBV29-1 and TRBJ2-1, with D possibly matching TRBD1 (6 bases). Trimming took off 6 bases at V and 0 bases at J, with 15 bases between the two ends. The CDR3 totals 15 residues. Germline values: CDR1 SQVTM, CDR2 ANQGSEA.

V gene TRBV29-1 combines with J gene TRBJ1-2; 7 bases line up with TRBD1. The V gene's germline CDR1 is SQVTM and CDR2 ANQGSEA. This CDR3 is 17 amino acids long. Trimming at V came to 4 bases and at J to 6 bases, leaving 20 bases not matched to a gene. The CDR3 DNA sequence: TGCAGCGTTGTAAGGGGGACAGTCGGAAGCCGCGGGGATGGCTACACCTTC. Translation gives CSVVRGTVGSRGDGYTF.